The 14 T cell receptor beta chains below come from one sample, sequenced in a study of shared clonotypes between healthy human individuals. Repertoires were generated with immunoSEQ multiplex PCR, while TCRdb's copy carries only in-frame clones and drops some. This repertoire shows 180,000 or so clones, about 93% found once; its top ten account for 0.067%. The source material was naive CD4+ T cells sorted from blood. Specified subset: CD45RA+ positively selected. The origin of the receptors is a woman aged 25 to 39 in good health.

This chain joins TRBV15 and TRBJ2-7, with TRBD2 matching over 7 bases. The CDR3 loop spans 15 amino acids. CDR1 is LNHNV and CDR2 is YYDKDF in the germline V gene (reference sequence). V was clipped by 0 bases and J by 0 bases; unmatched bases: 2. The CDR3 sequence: CATSRDRGGSYEQYF. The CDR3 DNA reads TGTGCCACCAGCAGAGATCGCGGGGGCTCCTACGAGCAGTACTTC.

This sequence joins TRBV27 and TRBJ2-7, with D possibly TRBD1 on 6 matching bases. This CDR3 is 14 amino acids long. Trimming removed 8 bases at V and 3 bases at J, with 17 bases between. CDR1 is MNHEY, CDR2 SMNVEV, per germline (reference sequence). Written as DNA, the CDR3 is TGTGCCAGCGGAGCGACAGGAGGTGTCTACGAGCAGTACTTC. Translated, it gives CASGATGGVYEQYF.

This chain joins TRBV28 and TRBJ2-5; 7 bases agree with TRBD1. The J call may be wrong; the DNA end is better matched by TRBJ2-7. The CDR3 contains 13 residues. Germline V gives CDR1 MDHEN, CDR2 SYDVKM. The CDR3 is CASWRQGYYEQYF. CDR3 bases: TGTGCCAGCTGGCGACAGGGCTACTACGAGCAGTACTTC.

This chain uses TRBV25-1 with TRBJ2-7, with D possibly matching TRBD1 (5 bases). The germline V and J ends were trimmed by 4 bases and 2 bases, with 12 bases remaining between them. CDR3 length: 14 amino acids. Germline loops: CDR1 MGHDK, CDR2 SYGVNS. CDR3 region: CASSGQGTPYEQYF. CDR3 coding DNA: TGTGCCAGCAGTGGTCAGGGAACCCCCTACGAGCAGTACTTC.

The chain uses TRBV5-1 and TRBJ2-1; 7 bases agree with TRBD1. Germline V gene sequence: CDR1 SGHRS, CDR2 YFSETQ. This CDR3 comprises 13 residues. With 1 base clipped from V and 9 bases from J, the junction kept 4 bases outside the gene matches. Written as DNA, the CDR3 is TGCGCCAGCAGCTTGACAGGGGAAAGTGAGCAGTTCTTC. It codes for CASSLTGESEQFF. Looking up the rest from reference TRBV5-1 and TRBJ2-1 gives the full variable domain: KAGVTQTPRYLIKTRGQQVTLSCSPISGHRSVSWYQQTPGQGLQFLFEYFSETQRNKGNFPGRFSGRQFSNSRSEMNVSTLELGDSALYLCASSLTGESEQFFGPGTRLTVL.

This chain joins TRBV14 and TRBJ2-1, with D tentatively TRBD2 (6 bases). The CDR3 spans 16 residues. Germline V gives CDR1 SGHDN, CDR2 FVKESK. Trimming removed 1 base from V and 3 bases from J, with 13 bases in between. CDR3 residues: CASSQVAGTIYNEQFF. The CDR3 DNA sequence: TGTGCCAGCAGCCAAGTGGCGGGGACGATCTACAATGAGCAGTTCTTC.

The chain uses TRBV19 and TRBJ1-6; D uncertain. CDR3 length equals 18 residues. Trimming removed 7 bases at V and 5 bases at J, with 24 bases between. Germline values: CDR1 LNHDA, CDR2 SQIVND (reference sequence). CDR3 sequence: CASTNSLTRGANNSPLHF. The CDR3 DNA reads TGTGCCAGTACCAACTCCCTGACTCGAGGCGCTAATAATTCACCCCTCCACTTT.

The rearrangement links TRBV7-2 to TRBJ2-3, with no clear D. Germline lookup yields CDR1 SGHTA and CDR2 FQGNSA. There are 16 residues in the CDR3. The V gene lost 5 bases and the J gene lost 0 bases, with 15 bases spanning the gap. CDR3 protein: CASSRGYRLSTDTQYF. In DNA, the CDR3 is TGTGCCAGCAGCCGCGGCTATCGTCTAAGCACAGATACGCAGTATTTT.

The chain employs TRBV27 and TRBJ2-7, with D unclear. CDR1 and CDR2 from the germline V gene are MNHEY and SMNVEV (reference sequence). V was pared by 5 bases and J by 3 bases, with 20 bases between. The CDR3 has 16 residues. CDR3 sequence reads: CASSRRVSLSRYEQYF. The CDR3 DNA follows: TGTGCCAGCAGTCGCCGGGTTTCACTAAGCCGCTACGAGCAGTACTTC.

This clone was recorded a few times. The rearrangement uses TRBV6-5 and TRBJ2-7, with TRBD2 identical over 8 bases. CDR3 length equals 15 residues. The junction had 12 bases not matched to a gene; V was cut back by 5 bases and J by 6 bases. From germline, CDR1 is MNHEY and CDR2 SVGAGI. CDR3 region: CASSTPAGERREQYF. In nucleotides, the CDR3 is TGTGCCAGCAGTACCCCAGCGGGAGAGCGGCGCGAGCAGTACTTC.

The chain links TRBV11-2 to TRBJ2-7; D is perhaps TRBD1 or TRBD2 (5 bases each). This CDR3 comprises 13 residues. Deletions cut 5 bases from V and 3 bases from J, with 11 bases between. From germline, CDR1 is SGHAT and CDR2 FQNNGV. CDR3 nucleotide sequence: TGTGCCAGCAGCCTTAGTGGGGGCTACGAGCAGTACTTC. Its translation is CASSLSGGYEQYF.

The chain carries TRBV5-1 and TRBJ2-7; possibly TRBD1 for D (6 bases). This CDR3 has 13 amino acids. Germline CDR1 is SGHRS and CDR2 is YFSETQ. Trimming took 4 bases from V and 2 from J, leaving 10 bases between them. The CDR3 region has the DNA TGCGCCAGCAGCCCCAGGGGAGCCTACGAGCAGTACTTC. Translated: CASSPRGAYEQYF.

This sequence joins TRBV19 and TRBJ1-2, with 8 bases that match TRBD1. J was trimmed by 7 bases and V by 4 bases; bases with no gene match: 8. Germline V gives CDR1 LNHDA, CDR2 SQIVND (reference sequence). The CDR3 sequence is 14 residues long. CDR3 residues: CASSTPGQVAGYTF. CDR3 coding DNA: TGTGCCAGTAGTACTCCGGGACAGGTAGCTGGCTACACCTTC.

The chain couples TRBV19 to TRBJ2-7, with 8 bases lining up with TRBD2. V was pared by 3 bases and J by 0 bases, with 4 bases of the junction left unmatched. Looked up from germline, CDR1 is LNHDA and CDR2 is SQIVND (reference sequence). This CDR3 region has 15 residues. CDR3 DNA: TGTGCCAGTAGTATTAGGAGCGGGGGCTCCTACGAGCAGTACTTC. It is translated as CASSIRSGGSYEQYF.